This section outlines one T cell receptor beta chain sequence together with its context. This specimen belongs to a study of cytomegalovirus exposure and HLA in healthy donors. Primers for the PCR totalled 60 Vbeta and 13 Jbeta. Using immunoSEQ multiplex PCR, the repertoire was profiled, and TCRdb retains in-frame clones only, with some absent. Among 100,000 to 140,000 clones, roughly 80% were seen once, and the ten largest hold 2.7%. Germline V gene data show CDR1 as SNHLY and CDR2 as FYNNEI. The CDR3 spans 17 residues. V gave up 1 base and J gave up 3 bases; unmatched junction bases: 11. The sequence came from a man aged 25-45 years in good health and CMV-seropositive. Sequencing was performed on PBMCs. V gene TRBV2 combines with J gene TRBJ2-7; 8 bases match TRBD2. CDR3 coding DNA: TGTGCCAGCAGTGAAGTCCGCGGGGGGCTCTCCGGCTACGAGCAGTACTTC. Translated: CASSEVRGGLSGYEQYF.